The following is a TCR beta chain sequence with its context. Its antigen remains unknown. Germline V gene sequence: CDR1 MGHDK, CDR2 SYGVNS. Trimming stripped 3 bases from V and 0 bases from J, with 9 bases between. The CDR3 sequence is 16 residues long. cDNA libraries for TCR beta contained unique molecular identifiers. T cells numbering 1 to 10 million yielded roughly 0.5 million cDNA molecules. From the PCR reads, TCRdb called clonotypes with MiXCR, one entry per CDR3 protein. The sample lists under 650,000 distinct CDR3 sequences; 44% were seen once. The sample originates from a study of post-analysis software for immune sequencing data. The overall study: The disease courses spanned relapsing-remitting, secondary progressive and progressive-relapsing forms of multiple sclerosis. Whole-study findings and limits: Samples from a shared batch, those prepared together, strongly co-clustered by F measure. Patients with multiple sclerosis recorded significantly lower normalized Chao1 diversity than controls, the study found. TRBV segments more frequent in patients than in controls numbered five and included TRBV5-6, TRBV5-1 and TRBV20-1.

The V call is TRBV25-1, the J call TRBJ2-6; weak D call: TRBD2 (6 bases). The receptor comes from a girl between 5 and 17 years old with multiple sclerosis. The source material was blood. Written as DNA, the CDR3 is TGTGCCAGCAGTGACCAGGACTACTCTGGGGCCAACGTCCTGACTTTC. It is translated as CASSDQDYSGANVLTF.